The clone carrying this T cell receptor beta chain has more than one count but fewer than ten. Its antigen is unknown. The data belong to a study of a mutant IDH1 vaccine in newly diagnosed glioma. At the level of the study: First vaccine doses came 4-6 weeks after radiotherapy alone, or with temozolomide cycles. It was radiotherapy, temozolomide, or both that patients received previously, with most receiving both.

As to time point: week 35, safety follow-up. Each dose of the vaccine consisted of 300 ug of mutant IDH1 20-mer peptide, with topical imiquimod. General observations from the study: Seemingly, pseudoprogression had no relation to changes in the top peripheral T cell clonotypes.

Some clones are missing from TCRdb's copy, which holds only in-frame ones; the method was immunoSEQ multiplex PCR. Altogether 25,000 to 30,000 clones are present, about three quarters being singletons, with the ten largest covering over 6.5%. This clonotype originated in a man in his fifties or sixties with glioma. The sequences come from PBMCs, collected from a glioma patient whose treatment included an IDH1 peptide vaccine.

Here the CDR3 DNA reads TGTGCCAGCAGCCAAGGGTTAGGGGCCCCTGAGGAAGTCAACTATGGCTACACCTTC. This translates into CASSQGLGAPEEVNYGYTF. This chain uses TRBV4-2 with TRBJ1-2; D possibly corresponds to TRBD1 (5 bases). The CDR3 runs to 19 residues. Looked up from germline, CDR1 is LGHNA and CDR2 is YNFKEQ. Trimming took off 1 base at V and 2 bases at J, with 23 bases between the two ends.